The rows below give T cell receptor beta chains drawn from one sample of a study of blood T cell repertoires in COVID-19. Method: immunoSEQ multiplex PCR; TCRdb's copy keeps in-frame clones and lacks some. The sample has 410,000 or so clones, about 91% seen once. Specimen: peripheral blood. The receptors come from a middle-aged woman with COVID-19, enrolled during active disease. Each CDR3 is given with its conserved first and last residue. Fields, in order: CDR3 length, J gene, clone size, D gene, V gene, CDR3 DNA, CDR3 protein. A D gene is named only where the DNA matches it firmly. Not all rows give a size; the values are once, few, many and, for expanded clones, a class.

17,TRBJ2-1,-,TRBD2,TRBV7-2,TGTGCCAGCAGCCAGACTAGCCGAATACACTCCTACAATGAGCAGTTCTTC,CASSQTSRIHSYNEQFF
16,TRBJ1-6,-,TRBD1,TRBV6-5,TGTGCCAGCAGTTACGCATGGACAGGGAGGGGTTCACCCCTCCACTTT,CASSYAWTGRGSPLHF
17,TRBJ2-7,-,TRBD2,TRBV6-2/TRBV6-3,TGTGCCAGCAGCTTCGGACTAGCGGGGGCCTACTCCTACGAGCAGTACTTC,CASSFGLAGAYSYEQYF
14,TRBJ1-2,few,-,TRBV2,TGTGCCAGCAAGACCGGGACAAACGCTAATGGCTACACCTTC,CASKTGTNANGYTF
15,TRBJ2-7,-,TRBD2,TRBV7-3,TGTGCCAGCAGCTTAATGCGGGGAGGGACCTACGAGCAGTACTTC,CASSLMRGGTYEQYF
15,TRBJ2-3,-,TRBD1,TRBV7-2,TGTGCCAGCAGCTTACAGGGGGCGCTCACAGATACGCAGTATTTT,CASSLQGALTDTQYF
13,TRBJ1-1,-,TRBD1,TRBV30,TGTGCCTGGAACGGACAGGGCGGTACTGAAGCTTTCTTT,CAWNGQGGTEAFF
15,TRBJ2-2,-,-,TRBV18,TGTGCCAGCTCACCCCCTAGGGGGAAAACCGGGGAGCTGTTTTTT,CASSPPRGKTGELFF
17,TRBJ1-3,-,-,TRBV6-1,TGTGCCAGCAGCGAAACTCAGGGCAGCCCCTCTGGAAACACCATATATTTT,CASSETQGSPSGNTIYF
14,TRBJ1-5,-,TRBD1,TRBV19,TGTGCCAGTACCCTCGGGACAGGTCATCAGCCCCAGCATTTT,CASTLGTGHQPQHF
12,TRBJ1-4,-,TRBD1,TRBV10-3,TGTGCCATCGGGACAGGGGGCGAAAAACTGTTTTTT,CAIGTGGEKLFF
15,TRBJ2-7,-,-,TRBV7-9,TGTGCCAGCAGCTTAGGATTAGCGCAGGCGGACGAGCAGTACTTC,CASSLGLAQADEQYF
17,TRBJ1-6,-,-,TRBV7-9,TGTGCCAGCAGCTCGACCCGCGGGAGCTCCTATAATTCACCCCTCCACTTT,CASSSTRGSSYNSPLHF
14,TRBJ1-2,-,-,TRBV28,TGTGCCAGCAGTTTAGGGGGGTACAACTATGGCTACACCTTC,CASSLGGYNYGYTF
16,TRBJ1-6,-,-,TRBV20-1,TGCAGTGCTAGTGGGACCCTTTCCACAGGAATCTCACCCCTCCACTTT,CSASGTLSTGISPLHF
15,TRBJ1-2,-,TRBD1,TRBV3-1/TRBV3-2,TGTGCCAGCAGCCAAGTCGCCGAGACAGGGTCTGGCTACACCTTC,CASSQVAETGSGYTF
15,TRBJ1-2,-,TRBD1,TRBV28,TGTGCCAGCCTGGGACAGGAAGGTTTTCGCTATGGCTACACCTTC,CASLGQEGFRYGYTF
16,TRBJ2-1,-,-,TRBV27,TGTGCCAGCAGTTTATATCGGGGGGAGGGGACAATTGAGCAGTTCTTC,CASSLYRGEGTIEQFF
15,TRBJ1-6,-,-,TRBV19,TGTGCCAGTAGTATAAGCTGGGCACTTGATTCACCCCTCCACTTT,CASSISWALDSPLHF
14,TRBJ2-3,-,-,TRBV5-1,TGCGCCAGCAGCTTGGAGCAGGGGACGGATACGCAGTATTTT,CASSLEQGTDTQYF
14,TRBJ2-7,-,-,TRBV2,TGTGCCAGCAGTATCTCGACCGCGTCAGGCGAGCAGTACTTC,CASSISTASGEQYF
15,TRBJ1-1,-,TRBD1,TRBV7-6,TGTGCCAGCAGCAACCCGACAGGGTCGGTCACTGAAGCTTTCTTT,CASSNPTGSVTEAFF
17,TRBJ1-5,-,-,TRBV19,TGTGCCAGTAGTGCATCCCCCAGGGTGGGCGACAATCAGCCCCAGCATTTT,CASSASPRVGDNQPQHF
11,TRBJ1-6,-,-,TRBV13,TGTGCCAGCGGACTCAATTCACCCCTCCACTTT,CASGLNSPLHF
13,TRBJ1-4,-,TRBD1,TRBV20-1,TGCAGTGCTAGTAGGGGGCCCTATGAAAAACTGTTTTTT,CSASRGPYEKLFF
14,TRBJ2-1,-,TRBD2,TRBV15,TGTGCCACCAGCAGAGCTAGCGGAGAAAATGAGCAGTTCTTC,CATSRASGENEQFF
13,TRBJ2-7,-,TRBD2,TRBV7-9,TGTGCCAGCAAGCGCGGGAGCTCCTACGAGCAGTACTTC,CASKRGSSYEQYF
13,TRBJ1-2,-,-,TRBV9,TGTGCCAGCAGCGTAGGGCCAGACTATGGCTACACCTTC,CASSVGPDYGYTF
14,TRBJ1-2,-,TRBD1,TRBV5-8,TGTGCCAGCACCCACGGACAGGGGATCTATGGCTACACCTTC,CASTHGQGIYGYTF
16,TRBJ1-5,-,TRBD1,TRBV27,TGTGCCAGCAGTTCGAACCTACAGGGGGCGCATCAGCCCCAGCATTTT,CASSSNLQGAHQPQHF
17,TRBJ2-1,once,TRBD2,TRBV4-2,TGTGCCAGCAGCCAAGAGGAATTGGGACTAGGAAGAGGGGAGCAGTTCTTC,CASSQEELGLGRGEQFF
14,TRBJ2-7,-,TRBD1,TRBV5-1,TGCGCCAGCAGCTCCGGACAGGTAATTGGGGAGCAGTACTTC,CASSSGQVIGEQYF
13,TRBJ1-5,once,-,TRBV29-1,TGCAGCGTTGCGGGGGGCTCGGGTCAGCCCCAGCATTTT,CSVAGGSGQPQHF
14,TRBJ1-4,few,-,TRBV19,TGTGCCAGCGCAACCAAAGAACGAGGGGAAAAACTGTTTTTT,CASATKERGEKLFF
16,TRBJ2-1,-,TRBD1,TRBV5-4,TGTGCCAGCAGCCAAGGGGACAGGGGGCTGTACAATGAGCAGTTCTTC,CASSQGDRGLYNEQFF
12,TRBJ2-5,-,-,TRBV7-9,TGTGCCAGCAGCTTCCTTATGGAGACCCAGTACTTC,CASSFLMETQYF
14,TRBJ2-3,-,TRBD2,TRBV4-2,TGTGCCAGCAGCGGGAGCGGGGGCACAGATACGCAGTATTTT,CASSGSGGTDTQYF
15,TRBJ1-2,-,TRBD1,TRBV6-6,TGTGCCAGCAGCCCGACAGGGTTATTCGTCCATGGCTACACCTTC,CASSPTGLFVHGYTF
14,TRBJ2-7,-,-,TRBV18,TGTGCCAGCTCAGGCGACAGGAGTTCCTACGAGCAGTACTTC,CASSGDRSSYEQYF
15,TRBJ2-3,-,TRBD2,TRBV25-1,TGTGCCAGCAGTGTGACTAGCCCGCGCACAGATACGCAGTATTTT,CASSVTSPRTDTQYF
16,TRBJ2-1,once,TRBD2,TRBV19,TGTGCCAGTAGTTTGTTGACTAGCGGAAACTACAATGAGCAGTTCTTC,CASSLLTSGNYNEQFF
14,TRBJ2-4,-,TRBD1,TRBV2,TGTGCCAGCAGTGAAAAGACAGGGGAAAACATTCAGTACTTC,CASSEKTGENIQYF
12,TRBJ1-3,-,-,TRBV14,TGTGCCAGCAGCCCCGTCGGAAACACCATATATTTT,CASSPVGNTIYF
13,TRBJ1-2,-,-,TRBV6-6,TGTGCCACTTTACCCTATAGCGGATATGGCTACACCTTC,CATLPYSGYGYTF
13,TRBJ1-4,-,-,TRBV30,TGTGCCTGGAGTGTCCCGGGTCACGAAAAACTGTTTTTT,CAWSVPGHEKLFF